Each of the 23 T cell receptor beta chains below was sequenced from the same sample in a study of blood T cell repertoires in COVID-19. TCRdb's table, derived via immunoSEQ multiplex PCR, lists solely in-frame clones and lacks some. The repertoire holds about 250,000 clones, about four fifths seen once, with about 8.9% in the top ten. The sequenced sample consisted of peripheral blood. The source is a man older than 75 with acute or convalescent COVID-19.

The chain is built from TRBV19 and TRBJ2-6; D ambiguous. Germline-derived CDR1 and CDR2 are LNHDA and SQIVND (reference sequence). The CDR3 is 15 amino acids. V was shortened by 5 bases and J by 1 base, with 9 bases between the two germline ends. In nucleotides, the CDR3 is TGTGCCAGTAGTCCGTTACTATCTGGGGCCAACGTCCTGACTTTC. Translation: CASSPLLSGANVLTF.

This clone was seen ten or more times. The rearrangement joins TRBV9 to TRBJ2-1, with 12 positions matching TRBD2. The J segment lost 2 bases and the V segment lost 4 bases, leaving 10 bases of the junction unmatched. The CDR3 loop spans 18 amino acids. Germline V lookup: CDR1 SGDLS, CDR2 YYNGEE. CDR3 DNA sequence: TGTGCCAGCAGCCCACTTCTTCTAGCGGGAGGGCCCTACAATGAGCAGTTCTTC. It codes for CASSPLLLAGGPYNEQFF.

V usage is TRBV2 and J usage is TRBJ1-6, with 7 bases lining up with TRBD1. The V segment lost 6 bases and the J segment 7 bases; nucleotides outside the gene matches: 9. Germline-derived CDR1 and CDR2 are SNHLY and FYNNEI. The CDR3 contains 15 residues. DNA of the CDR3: TGTGCCAGCAGGACCGAACAGGGGAAGAATTCACCCCTCCACTTT. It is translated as CASRTEQGKNSPLHF.

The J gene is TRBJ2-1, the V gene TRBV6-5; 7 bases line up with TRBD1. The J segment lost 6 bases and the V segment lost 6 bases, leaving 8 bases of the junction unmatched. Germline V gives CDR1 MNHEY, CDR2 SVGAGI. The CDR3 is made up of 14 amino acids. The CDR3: CASRNRGRGNEQFF. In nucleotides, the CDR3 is TGTGCCAGCAGAAACAGGGGTCGAGGCAATGAGCAGTTCTTC.

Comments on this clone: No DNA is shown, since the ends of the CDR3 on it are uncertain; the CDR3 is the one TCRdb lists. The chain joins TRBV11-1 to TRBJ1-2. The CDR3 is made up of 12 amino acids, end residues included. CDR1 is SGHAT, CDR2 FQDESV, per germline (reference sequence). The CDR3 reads CASSSSGAGYTF.

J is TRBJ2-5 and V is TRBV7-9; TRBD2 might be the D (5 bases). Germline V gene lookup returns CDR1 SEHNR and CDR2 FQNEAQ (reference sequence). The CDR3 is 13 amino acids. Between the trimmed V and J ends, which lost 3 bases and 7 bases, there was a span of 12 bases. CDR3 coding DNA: TGTGCCAGCAGCTTGACGGACTCGGTGACCCAGTACTTC. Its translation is CASSLTDSVTQYF.

The CDR3: CASTGALNTGELFF. CDR3 DNA: TGTGCCAGCACAGGGGCCCTAAACACCGGGGAGCTGTTTTTT. This chain connects TRBV28 to TRBJ2-2; the D gene is possibly TRBD1 (6 bases). The V end was cut by 7 bases, the J end by 2 bases, with 11 bases between. CDR1 and CDR2 (germline): MDHEN, SYDVKM. The CDR3 runs to 14 residues.

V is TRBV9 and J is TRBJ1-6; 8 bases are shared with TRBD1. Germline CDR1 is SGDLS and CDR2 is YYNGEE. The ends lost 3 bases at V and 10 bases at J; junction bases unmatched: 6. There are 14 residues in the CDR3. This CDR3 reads CASSATGVNSPLHF. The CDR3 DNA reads TGTGCCAGCAGCGCGACAGGGGTTAACTCACCCCTCCACTTT.

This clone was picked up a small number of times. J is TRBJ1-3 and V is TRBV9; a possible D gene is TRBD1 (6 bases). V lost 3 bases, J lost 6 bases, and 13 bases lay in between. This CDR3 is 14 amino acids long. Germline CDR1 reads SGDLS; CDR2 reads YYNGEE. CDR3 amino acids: CASSAATGSNTIYF. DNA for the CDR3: TGTGCCAGCAGCGCGGCCACAGGGTCAAACACCATATATTTT.

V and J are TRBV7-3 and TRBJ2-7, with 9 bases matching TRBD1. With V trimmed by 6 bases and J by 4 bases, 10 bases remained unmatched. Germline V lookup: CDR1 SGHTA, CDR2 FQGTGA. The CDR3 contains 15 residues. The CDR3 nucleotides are TGTGCCAGCAGGTCTCCGGGACAGGGTCGTTACGAGCAGTACTTC. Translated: CASRSPGQGRYEQYF.

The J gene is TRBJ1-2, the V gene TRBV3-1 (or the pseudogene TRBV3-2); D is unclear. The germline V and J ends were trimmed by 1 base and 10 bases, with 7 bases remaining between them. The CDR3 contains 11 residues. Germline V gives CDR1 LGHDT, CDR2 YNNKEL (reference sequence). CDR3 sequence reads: CASSQVWAYTF. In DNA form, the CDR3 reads TGTGCCAGCAGCCAAGTTTGGGCCTACACCTTC.

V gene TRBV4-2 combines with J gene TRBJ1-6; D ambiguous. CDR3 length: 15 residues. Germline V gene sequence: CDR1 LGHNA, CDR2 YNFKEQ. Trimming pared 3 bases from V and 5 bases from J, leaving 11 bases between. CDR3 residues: CASSQPDGNNSPLHF. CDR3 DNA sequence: TGTGCCAGCAGCCAGCCCGACGGGAATAATTCACCCCTCCACTTT.

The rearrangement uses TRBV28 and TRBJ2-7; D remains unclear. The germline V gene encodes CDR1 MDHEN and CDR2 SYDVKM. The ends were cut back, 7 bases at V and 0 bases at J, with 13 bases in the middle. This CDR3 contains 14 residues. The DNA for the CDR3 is TGTGCCAGCACCCGTCCGGTTTACTCCTACGAGCAGTACTTC. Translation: CASTRPVYSYEQYF. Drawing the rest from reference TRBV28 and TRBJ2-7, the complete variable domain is DVKVTQSSRYLVKRTGEKVFLECVQDMDHENMFWYRQDPGLGLRLIYFSYDVKMKEKGDIPEGYSVSREKKERFSLILESASTNQTSMYLCASTRPVYSYEQYFGPGTRLTVT.

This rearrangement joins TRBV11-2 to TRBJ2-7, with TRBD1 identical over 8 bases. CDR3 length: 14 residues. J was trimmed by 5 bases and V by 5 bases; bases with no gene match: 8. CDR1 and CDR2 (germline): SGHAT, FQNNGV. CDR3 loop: CASSLGDRFDEQYF. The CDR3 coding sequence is TGTGCCAGCAGCCTCGGGGACAGGTTCGACGAGCAGTACTTC.

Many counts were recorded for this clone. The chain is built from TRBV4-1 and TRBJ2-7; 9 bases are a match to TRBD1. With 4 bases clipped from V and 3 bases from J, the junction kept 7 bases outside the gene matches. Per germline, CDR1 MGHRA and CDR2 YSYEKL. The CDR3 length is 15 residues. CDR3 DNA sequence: TGCGCCAGCAGCCCACCCGGGACAGGGTTCTACGAGCAGTACTTC. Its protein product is CASSPPGTGFYEQYF.

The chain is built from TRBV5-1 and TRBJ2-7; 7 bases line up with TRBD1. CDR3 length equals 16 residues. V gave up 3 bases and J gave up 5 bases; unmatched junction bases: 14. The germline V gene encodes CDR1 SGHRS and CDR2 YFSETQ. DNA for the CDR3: TGCGCCAGCAGCTCCCGGGACAGCTACCCCTTTCACGAGCAGTACTTC. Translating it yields CASSSRDSYPFHEQYF.

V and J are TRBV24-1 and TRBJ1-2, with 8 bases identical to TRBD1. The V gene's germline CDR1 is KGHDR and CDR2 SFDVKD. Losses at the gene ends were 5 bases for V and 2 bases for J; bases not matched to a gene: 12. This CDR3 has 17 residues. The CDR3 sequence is CATSAVDGQGGNYGYTF. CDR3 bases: TGTGCCACCAGTGCCGTTGATGGACAGGGTGGCAACTATGGCTACACCTTC.

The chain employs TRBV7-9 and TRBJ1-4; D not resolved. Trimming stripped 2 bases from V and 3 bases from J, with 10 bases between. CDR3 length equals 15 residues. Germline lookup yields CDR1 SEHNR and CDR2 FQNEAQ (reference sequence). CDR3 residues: CASSLKEAPNEKLFF. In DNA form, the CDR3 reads TGTGCCAGCAGCTTAAAGGAGGCCCCTAATGAAAAACTGTTTTTT.

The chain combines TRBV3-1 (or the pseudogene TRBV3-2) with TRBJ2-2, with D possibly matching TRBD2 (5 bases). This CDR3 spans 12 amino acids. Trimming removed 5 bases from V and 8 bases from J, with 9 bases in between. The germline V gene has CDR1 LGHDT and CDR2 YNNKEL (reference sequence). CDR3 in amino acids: CASSLERGELFF. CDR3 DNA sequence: TGTGCCAGCAGCTTGGAGCGGGGGGAGCTGTTTTTT.

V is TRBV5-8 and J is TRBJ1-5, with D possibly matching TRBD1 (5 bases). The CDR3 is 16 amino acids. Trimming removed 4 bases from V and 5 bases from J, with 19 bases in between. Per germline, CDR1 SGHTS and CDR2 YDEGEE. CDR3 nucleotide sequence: TGTGCCAGCAGCACCAGACAGTATCCGTACCATCAGCCCCAGCATTTT. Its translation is CASSTRQYPYHQPQHF. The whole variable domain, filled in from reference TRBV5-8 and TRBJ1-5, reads EAGVTQSPTHLIKTRGQQATLRCSPISGHTSVYWYQQALGLGLQFLLWYDEGEERNRGNFPPRFSGRQFPNYSSELNVNALELEDSALYLCASSTRQYPYHQPQHFGDGTRLSIL.

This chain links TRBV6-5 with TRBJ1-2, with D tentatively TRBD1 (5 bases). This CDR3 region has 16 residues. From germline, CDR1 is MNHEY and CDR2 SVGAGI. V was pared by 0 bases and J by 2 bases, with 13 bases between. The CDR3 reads CASSYSSGTKNYGYTF. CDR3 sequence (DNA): TGTGCCAGCAGTTACTCGTCCGGGACTAAAAACTATGGCTACACCTTC.

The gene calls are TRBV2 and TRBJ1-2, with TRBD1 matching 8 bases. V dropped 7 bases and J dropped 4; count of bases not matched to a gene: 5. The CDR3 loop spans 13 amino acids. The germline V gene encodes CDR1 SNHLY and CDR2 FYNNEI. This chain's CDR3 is CASIAGQGYGYTF. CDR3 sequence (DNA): TGTGCCAGCATCGCCGGACAGGGCTATGGCTACACCTTC.

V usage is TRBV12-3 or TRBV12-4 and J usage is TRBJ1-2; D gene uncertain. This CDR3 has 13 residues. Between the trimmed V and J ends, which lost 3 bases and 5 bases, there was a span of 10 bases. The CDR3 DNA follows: TGTGCCAGCAGTTTGGACGGCGGGTATGGCTACACCTTC. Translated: CASSLDGGYGYTF.